This TCR beta chain was retrieved from a study of cytomegalovirus exposure and HLA in healthy donors (TCRdb year 2017). For context, the study as a whole: In an earlier analysis of 450 to 750 of the donors, 276 Gb of sequence data and just under 120 million unique TCR beta sequences from 150 million to 200 million T cells were reported. Roughly 310 gigabases of sequencing data and 80 million or so unique TCR sequences were included in an early release covering about 700 HLA-typed donors. Of the roughly 400 genotyped donors, approximately 82% fell in the genetic ancestry cluster associated with self-reported Caucasian donors. The study was designed to test whether signatures of past pathogen exposure could be identified by cataloging public T cell receptors. The study profiled the T cell repertoires of about 640 subjects by immunosequencing and related them to cytomegalovirus serostatus. Along with the approximately 620-subject first cohort, a separate validation cohort of some 130 different subjects was used. To predict cytomegalovirus infection status, the study combined high-throughput TCR immunosequencing, statistical association of individual TCRs with disease status, and machine learning. A later analysis re-analyzed previously published TCR beta repertoires from 666 donors and added high-resolution HLA genotyping to study TCR occurrence patterns. Rather than drawing on any new phenotypic data, the later analysis identified candidate immune exposures from TCR beta sequences and the way those sequences occurred across donors. To decide whether each TCR beta V gene segment behaved as functional or pseudogenic, an earlier analysis of some 600 of the donors relied on high-throughput TCR beta sequencing. Donor age, sex, ethnicity and CMV serostatus were compiled together with the repertoire data. Genome-wide SNP genotypes for about 65% of the roughly 700 donors were used in a later genetic analysis, which treated that subset as a discovery cohort. Every discovery cohort repertoire had been produced on one sequencing platform. HLA typing covered class I and class II loci at four-digit resolution. The number of donors typed differed by locus, with about 629-630 for A, B, C, DRB1 and DQB1, approximately 500 for DQA1, approximately 570 for DPA1, and 472 for DPB1. Roughly five DR-DQ haplotypes were handled as single units for association and clustering because linkage in the cohort was strong. On average, roughly 250,000 unique TCR beta nucleotide sequences were sequenced per donor among more than 350 genotyped donors of the cohort, with around 19% of those sequences being non-productive.

As regards this clone: The specificity of this receptor is unknown. The record has no base qualities; no much larger clone is one base away.

V has 4 bases trimmed and J has 7 bases trimmed; junction bases matching no gene number 7. Sequences SEHNR (CDR1) and FQNEAQ (CDR2) are obtained from the germline V gene (reference sequence). Inclusive of the bounding cysteine and phenylalanine, the CDR3 is 15 residues long. The only DNA kept is the CDR3, 45 bases in frame from the first base. In total, over 600 healthy bone marrow donors made up the cohort. At the time of sampling, all cohort members were nominally healthy, though unrecorded immune exposures were likely present. The donor was CMV seronegative and was included in the group of several hundred seronegative cohort members. A peripheral blood sample was collected from each donor, and TCR beta sequencing was performed on peripheral blood mononuclear cells. Genomic DNA extraction from the blood cell samples was performed with the Qiagen DNeasy Blood Extraction Kit. The method behind the library was the immunoSEQ multiplex PCR assay. For the multiplex PCR, a mixture combining 60 forward primers for TCR Vbeta segments and 13 reverse primers for TCR Jbeta segments was used. Amplification of the CDR3 region of rearranged TCR beta genes was performed with a multiplex PCR assay on genomic DNA. Amplified TCR beta libraries were sequenced as 87-base-pair reads on the Illumina HiSeq System. The published analysis was carried out like this. Across the 600 to 700 repertoires, a later analysis counted 80 million or so unique TCR beta chains, about 10 million of which were shared by at least two donors. To remove PCR and sequencing errors, raw reads were error-corrected and collapsed into unique sequences using a nearest-neighbor algorithm that merged closely related sequences. To assign V, D and J gene segments, CDR3 sequences were aligned to IMGT reference sequences. For a sequence to be retained, a match of at least six nucleotides to both a V gene segment and a J gene segment was required. Rearrangements were classified as productive when the CDR3 lacked stop codons and remained in frame with V and J, and all other rearrangements were classified as non-productive. Following IMGT convention, CDR3 was defined as the stretch from the second conserved V-encoded cysteine up to the conserved J-encoded phenylalanine. In an earlier analysis of 587 of the donors, sequences lacking an unambiguous match to a single V gene segment were excluded. An earlier analysis of 587 of the donors called V segments functional above 56.7% productive rearrangements and segregating when the between-donor standard deviation exceeded 5%. To diagnose cytomegalovirus status from the catalog of TCR beta chain sequences, a statistical classification framework was built. V and J gene assignment, in a later analysis, came from comparing TCR nucleotide sequences with IMGT/GENE-DB human TR gene sequences. A later analysis assigned CDR3 sequences and most-parsimonious VDJ recombination scenarios with the TCRdist pipeline. In a later analysis, each TCR beta chain was defined by its CDR3 amino acid sequence together with its V-gene family, and reads without a unique V-gene family were excluded. To address suspected cross-contamination and a sequencing artifact, a later analysis removed around 600 highly shared, low-generation-probability nucleotide sequences. A later analysis calculated a clonal expansion index for each public chain from normalized within-repertoire ranks of inferred template counts. In a later analysis, generation probabilities were computed using a VDJ recombination model fitted to out-of-frame rearrangements, and the results were checked against IGoR. Hypergeometric tests were used in a later analysis to score TCR-TCR, TCR-HLA and TCR-CMV co-occurrence, with a repertoire-size bias correction applied to the TCR pairs. To estimate false discovery rates, a later analysis permuted the HLA or CMV assignments 20 times. In a later analysis, co-occurring TCRs were grouped using DBSCAN, with TCRdist sequence similarity added in when clustering inside HLA-allele-positive subsets. Co-occurrence clustering excluded repertoires with fewer than 30,000 or more than 120,000 public chains, plus five with anomalous nucleotide sharing. Not all clones reach the TCRdb copy of this immuneACCESS table, which keeps in-frame sequences only. Checked studies attribute under half of the gap to unresolved V genes and leave the rest unexplained. V and J calls and clone size are as listed in that table; D and trimming were resolved from the DNA. This sample has approximately 120,000 clones in its table, and over 65% of those were observed once. About 1.8% of the sample rests with the top ten.

Study-level results and caveats: Because the 87-base-pair reads could not distinguish some IMGT-functional V segments, including TRBV6-2 and TRBV6-3, those segments were excluded. CMV serostatus was the only immune exposure information available for the cohort. In a later analysis, several top co-occurrence clusters were reported to appear linked to parvovirus B19, influenza, CMV and Epstein-Barr virus. According to a later analysis, TCR association rates differed among HLA loci, with DRB1 alleles showing the most associated TCRs and HLA-C alleles showing the fewest. Correlated functional status among segregating V segments might be attributable to linkage disequilibrium, but an unknown experimental factor could not be ruled out. The earlier analysis of fewer than 750 of the donors excluded 15 to 20 rarely observed V segments, including chromosome 9 orphons, because counts were too low. Because some donors lacked HLA typing at each locus, the association tests relied only on the typed subset. A later analysis associated 15,000 or so TCR beta sequences with specific HLA alleles at a false discovery rate of 0.05. Most CMV-associated TCR beta chains appeared to be HLA-restricted in a later analysis, and the HLA associations seemed to be driven largely by CMV exposure. When HLA alleles, especially DR and DQ, strongly co-occurred, TCR associations were difficult to assign to individual alleles. A further reported finding was that TCR beta sequences accurately predicted the HLA-A and HLA-B alleles for most subjects in the first cohort. Cytomegalovirus status was reported to be diagnosed by the classifier with high specificity and sensitivity in both the original and validation cohorts. In an earlier analysis of some 500 of the donors, most TCR beta V segments were observed in productive rearrangements about 90% or about 30% of the time, broadly matching IMGT annotations. In vitro tests confirmed that a few of the cytomegalovirus-associated TCR beta chains recognize cytomegalovirus antigens. Most TCR sequences were observed very rarely across donors, whereas some public TCRs were present in many individuals. In a later genetic analysis, a missense DCLRE1C variant was associated with V-gene and J-gene trimming of TCR beta chains, and the association was replicated in an independent cohort. In the study, 164 TCR beta chains were listed as associated with cytomegalovirus. Compared with the roughly 700-donor mean, donors in an Asian-associated ancestry cluster had fewer N-insertions in productive TCRs, according to a later genetic analysis. Roughly uniform sequencing depth across donors was assumed in presence/absence analyses, although this assumption may not hold. A cluster of highly shared sequence variants was judged likely to represent a technical artifact of the sequencing pipeline. According to the authors, the approach could potentially be generalized to other disease states and immunological phenotypes. Only TCR beta chains were sequenced in this cohort, and the absence of alpha or paired-chain data limited detectable features. In a later analysis, HLA-associated TCR beta chains showed more clonal expansion and lower generation probabilities than non-associated chains that were equally common.

The V and J genes are TRBV7-9 and TRBJ2-1; 10 central bases correspond to TRBD1. The sequenced sample consisted of PBMCs. The TCR sequence derives from a man between 18 and 35 years old in good health and CMV-seronegative. The DNA sequence is given as TGTGCCAGCAGCTCCCTAGACAGGGGGCAAAATGAGCAGTTCTTC. Translated, it reads CASSSLDRGQNEQFF.